The 10 T cell receptor beta chains in this list originate from one sample, sequenced in a study of control samples from healthy donors and cancer patients. Only in-frame clones appear in the TCRdb table, and some are missing; sequencing was by immunoSEQ multiplex PCR. The sample holds under 95,000 clones; about nine tenths are singletons and the top ten take 0.92%. The sequenced sample consisted of blood. Source of these receptors: a woman aged 25-40 years in good health.

The chain recombines TRBV30 with TRBJ1-2; D call uncertain. Germline V gives CDR1 GTSNPN, CDR2 SVGIG (reference sequence). V was clipped by 1 base and J by 7 bases, with 13 bases between them. The CDR3 is 13 residues long. The CDR3 DNA reads TGTGCCTGGAGTGCTATAAATGCAATTGGCTACACCTTC. Translation gives CAWSAINAIGYTF.

This clone has only one observation. V usage is TRBV30 and J usage is TRBJ1-3, with 7 bases lining up with TRBD1. The CDR3 is 14 amino acids. Germline V CDR1 and CDR2: GTSNPN, SVGIG (reference sequence). J lost 4 bases, V lost 1 base, and 4 bases had no gene match. CDR3 bases: TGTGCCTGGAGTGGGACAGGCTACGGAAACACCATATATTTT. This sequence encodes CAWSGTGYGNTIYF. The whole variable domain, remainder taken from reference TRBV30 and TRBJ1-3, is SQTIHQWPATLVQPVGSPLSLECTVEGTSNPNLYWYRQAAGRGLQLLFYSVGIGQISSEVPQNLSASRPQDRQFILSSKKLLLSDSGFYLCAWSGTGYGNTIYFGEGSWLTVV.

The chain recombines TRBV6-5 with TRBJ1-2; D gene ambiguous. V gave up 7 bases and J gave up 13 bases, with 19 bases separating them. The CDR3 is 12 residues long. Germline-derived CDR1 and CDR2 are MNHEY and SVGAGI. The CDR3 DNA reads as TGTGCCAGCATCATTGGTGAAAGGGCTTCCACCTTC. Translating it yields CASIIGERASTF.

The chain recombines TRBV10-2 with TRBJ2-7, with 9 bases identical to TRBD2. The germline V gene encodes CDR1 WSHSY and CDR2 SAAADI. Trimming cost V 2 bases and J 3 bases; bases outside gene matches: 5. This CDR3 has 15 amino acids. In DNA, the CDR3 is TGCGCCAGCAGTGAGACCCTAGCGGGATTCTACGAGCAGTACTTC. This translates into CASSETLAGFYEQYF.

The V and J genes are TRBV30 and TRBJ2-4, with a possible D match to TRBD1 (5 bases). CDR3 length: 12 amino acids. Trimming cost V 1 base and J 8 bases, with 9 bases left between them. Germline V gene sequence: CDR1 GTSNPN, CDR2 SVGIG (reference sequence). CDR3 loop: CAWSAQADIQYF. The CDR3 nucleotides read TGTGCCTGGAGTGCACAGGCAGACATTCAGTACTTC. Full variable domain (missing parts from reference TRBV30 and TRBJ2-4): SQTIHQWPATLVQPVGSPLSLECTVEGTSNPNLYWYRQAAGRGLQLLFYSVGIGQISSEVPQNLSASRPQDRQFILSSKKLLLSDSGFYLCAWSAQADIQYFGAGTRLSVL.

This clone appeared a single time. This sequence joins TRBV4-2 and TRBJ1-1, with D unclear. This CDR3 spans 15 amino acids. The germline CDR1 and CDR2 sequences are LGHNA and YNFKEQ. V was cut by 0 bases and J by 4 bases, with 12 bases left in between. This CDR3 reads CASSQDRGKGTEAFF. The CDR3 bases are TGTGCCAGCAGCCAAGACCGGGGTAAGGGCACTGAAGCTTTCTTT.

V usage is TRBV5-1 and J usage is TRBJ1-2; D might be TRBD1 (6 bases). This CDR3 is 13 amino acids long. CDR1 and CDR2 from the germline V gene are SGHRS and YFSETQ. V lost 2 bases to trimming and J lost 4 bases, with 9 bases between them. The CDR3 coding sequence is TGCGCCAGCAGCTTTGAGGACAGCTATGGCTACACCTTC. It yields the protein CASSFEDSYGYTF.

J is TRBJ1-1 and V is TRBV27; D is possibly TRBD1 (5 bases). The germline V and J ends were trimmed by 2 bases and 1 base, with 11 bases remaining between them. Germline loops: CDR1 MNHEY, CDR2 SMNVEV (reference sequence). The CDR3 is made up of 15 amino acids. CDR3 nucleotide sequence: TGTGCCAGCAGTTTAACTCCGGGGCCGAACACTGAAGCTTTCTTT. Translating it yields CASSLTPGPNTEAFF.

V is TRBV6-5 and J is TRBJ1-2, with 10 positions matching TRBD1. The germline V gene has CDR1 MNHEY and CDR2 SVGAGI. The CDR3 length is 12 residues. V was clipped by 8 bases and J by 7 bases; unmatched bases: 4. CDR3 coding DNA: TGTGCCAGCCTGGGACAGGGGAGTGGCTACACCTTC. Translating gives CASLGQGSGYTF.

V is TRBV5-1 and J is TRBJ2-7; perhaps TRBD2 as D (5 bases). CDR3 length equals 11 residues. Trimming removed 3 bases at V and 6 bases at J, with 7 bases between. Germline CDR1 is SGHRS and CDR2 is YFSETQ. The CDR3 nucleotides read TGCGCCAGCAGCTGGGAGTCCGAGCAGTACTTC. It encodes CASSWESEQYF.